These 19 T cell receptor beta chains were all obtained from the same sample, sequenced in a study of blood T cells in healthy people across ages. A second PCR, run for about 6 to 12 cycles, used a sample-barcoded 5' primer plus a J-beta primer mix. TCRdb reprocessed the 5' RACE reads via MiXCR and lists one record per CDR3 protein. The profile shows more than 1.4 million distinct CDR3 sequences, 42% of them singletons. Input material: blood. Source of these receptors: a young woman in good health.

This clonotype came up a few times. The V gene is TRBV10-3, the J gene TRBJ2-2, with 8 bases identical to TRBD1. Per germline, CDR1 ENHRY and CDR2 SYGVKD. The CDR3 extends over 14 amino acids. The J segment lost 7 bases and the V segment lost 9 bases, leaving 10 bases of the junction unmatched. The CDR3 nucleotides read TGTGCCATGCAAGCGGACAGGGAGGTCGGGGAGCTGTTTTTT. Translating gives CAMQADREVGELFF.

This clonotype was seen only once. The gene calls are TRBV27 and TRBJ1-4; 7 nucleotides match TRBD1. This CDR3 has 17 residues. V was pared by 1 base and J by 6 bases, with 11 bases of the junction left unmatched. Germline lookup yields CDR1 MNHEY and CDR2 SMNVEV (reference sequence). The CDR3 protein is CASSLFTGTVAHEKLFF. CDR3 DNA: TGTGCCAGCAGTTTATTTACGGGGACAGTAGCTCATGAAAAACTGTTTTTT.

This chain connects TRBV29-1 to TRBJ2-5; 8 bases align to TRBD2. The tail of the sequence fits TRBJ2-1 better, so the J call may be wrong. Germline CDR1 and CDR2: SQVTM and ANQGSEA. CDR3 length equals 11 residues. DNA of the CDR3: TGCAGCGTACTAGCGGAAGAGACCCAGTTCTTC. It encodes CSVLAEETQFF.

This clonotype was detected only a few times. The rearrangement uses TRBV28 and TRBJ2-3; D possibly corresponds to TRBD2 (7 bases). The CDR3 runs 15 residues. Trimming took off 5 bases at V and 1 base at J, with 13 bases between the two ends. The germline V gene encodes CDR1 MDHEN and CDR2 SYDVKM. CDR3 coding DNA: TGTGCCAGCAGTGCCGCGGGGGCTGGCACAGATACGCAGTATTTT. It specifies CASSAAGAGTDTQYF.

DNA for the CDR3: TGTGCCAGCAGTTTATCGCGGCTTCGGGGACAAGAGACCCAGTACTTC. Translated, it gives CASSLSRLRGQETQYF. The V and J genes are TRBV27 and TRBJ2-5; possibly TRBD2 for D (5 bases). The CDR3 has 16 residues. V lost 0 bases, J lost 2 bases, and 13 bases lay in between. CDR1 and CDR2 (germline): MNHEY, SMNVEV (reference sequence).

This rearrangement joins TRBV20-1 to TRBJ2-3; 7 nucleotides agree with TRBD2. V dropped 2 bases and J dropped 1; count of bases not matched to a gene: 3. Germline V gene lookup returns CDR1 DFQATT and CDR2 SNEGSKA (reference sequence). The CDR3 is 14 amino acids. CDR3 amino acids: CSARISGGTDTQYF. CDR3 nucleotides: TGCAGTGCTAGAATCAGCGGGGGCACAGATACGCAGTATTTT.

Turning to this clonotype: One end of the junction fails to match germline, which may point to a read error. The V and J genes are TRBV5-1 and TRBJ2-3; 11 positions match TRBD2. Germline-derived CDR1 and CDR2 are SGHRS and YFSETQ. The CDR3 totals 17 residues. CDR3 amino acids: CASSLASSGGPTGTQYF. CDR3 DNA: TGCGCCAGCAGCTTGGCGTCTAGCGGGGGGCCCACAGGTACGCAGTATTTT.

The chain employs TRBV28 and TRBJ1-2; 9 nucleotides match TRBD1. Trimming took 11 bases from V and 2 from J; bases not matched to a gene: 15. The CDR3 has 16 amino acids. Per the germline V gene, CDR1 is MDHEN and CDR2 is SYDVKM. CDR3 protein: CAGRGGDRDTNYGYTF. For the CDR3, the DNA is TGTGCCGGAAGAGGGGGGGACAGGGATACAAACTATGGCTACACCTTC.

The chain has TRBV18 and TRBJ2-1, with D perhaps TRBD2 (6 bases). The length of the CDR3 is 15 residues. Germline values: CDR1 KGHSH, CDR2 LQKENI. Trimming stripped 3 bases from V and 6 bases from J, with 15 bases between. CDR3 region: CASSPFSGLGNEQFF. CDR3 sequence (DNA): TGTGCCAGCTCACCCTTTAGCGGTCTAGGCAATGAGCAGTTCTTC.

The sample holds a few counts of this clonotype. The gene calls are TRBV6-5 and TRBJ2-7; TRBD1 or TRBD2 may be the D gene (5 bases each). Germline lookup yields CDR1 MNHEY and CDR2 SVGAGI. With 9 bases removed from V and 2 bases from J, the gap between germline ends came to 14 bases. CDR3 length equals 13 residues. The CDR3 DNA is TGTGCCAGTGGACGGGGACCGACCTACGAGCAGTACTTC. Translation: CASGRGPTYEQYF.

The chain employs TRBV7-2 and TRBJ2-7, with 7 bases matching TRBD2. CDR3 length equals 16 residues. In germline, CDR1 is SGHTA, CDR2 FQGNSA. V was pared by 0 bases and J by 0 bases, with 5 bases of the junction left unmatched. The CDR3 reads CASSLAAGDYSYEQYF. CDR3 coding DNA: TGTGCCAGCAGCTTAGCGGCGGGGGACTACTCCTACGAGCAGTACTTC.

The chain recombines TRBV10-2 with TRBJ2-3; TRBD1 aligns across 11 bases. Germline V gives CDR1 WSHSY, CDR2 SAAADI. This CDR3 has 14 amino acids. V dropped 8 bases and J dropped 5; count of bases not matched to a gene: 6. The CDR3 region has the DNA TGCGCCAGCGGCGGACAGGGGGCATTAGATACGCAGTATTTT. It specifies CASGGQGALDTQYF.

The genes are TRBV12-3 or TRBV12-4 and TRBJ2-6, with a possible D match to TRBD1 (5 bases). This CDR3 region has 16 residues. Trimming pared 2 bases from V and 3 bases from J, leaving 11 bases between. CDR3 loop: CASSLPQGGGANVLTF. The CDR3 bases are TGTGCCAGCAGTTTACCTCAGGGTGGTGGGGCCAACGTCCTGACTTTC.

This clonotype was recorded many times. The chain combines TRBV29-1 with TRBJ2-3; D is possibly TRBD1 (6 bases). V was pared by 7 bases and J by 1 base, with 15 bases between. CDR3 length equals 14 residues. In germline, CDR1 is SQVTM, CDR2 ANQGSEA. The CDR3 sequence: CSADLGAGTDTQYF. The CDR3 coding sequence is TGCAGCGCCGATCTGGGGGCAGGCACAGATACGCAGTATTTT.

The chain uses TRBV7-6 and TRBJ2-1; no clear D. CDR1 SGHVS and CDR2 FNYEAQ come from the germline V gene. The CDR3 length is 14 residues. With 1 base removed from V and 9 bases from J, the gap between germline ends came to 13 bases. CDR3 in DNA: TGTGCCAGCAGCTTAGAGGGCGGAGACCCTGAGCAGTTCTTC. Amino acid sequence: CASSLEGGDPEQFF.

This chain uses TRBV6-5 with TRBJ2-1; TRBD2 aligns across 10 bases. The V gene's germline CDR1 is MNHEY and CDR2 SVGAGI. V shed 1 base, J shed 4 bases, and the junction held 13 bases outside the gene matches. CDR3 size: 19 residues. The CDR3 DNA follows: TGTGCCAGCAGTTACTGGGGATTAAGCGGGGGGGCTGGATACAATGAGCAGTTCTTC. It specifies CASSYWGLSGGAGYNEQFF.

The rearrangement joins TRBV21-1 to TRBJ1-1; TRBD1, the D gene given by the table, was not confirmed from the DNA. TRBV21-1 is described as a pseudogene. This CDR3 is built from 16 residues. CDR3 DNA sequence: TGTGCCAGCAGCTTAGGATGGCCGGGGGCGGGCACTGAAGCTTTCTTT. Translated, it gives CASSLGWPGAGTEAFF.

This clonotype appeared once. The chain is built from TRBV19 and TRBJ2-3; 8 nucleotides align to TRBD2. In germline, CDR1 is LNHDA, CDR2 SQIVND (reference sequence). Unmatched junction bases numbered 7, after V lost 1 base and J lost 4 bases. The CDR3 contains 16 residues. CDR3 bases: TGTGCCAGTAGTATAGTCAGCGGGAGTTGGGCAGATACGCAGTATTTT. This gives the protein CASSIVSGSWADTQYF.

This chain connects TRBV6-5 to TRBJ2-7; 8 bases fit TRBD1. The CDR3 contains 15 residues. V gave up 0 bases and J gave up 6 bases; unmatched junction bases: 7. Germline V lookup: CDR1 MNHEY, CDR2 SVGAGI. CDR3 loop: CASSYSGTGNREQYF. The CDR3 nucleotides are TGTGCCAGCAGTTACTCCGGGACAGGCAACCGCGAGCAGTACTTC.